One sample yielded the 16 T cell receptor beta chains listed below, sequenced in a study of blood T cell repertoires in COVID-19. Using immunoSEQ multiplex PCR, the repertoire was profiled, and TCRdb retains in-frame clones only, with some absent. Altogether 200,000 to 250,000 clones are present, approximately 84% being singletons, with the ten largest covering 1.9%. The sequenced sample was peripheral blood. All receptors come from an elderly woman with acute or convalescent COVID-19.

This rearrangement joins TRBV7-2 to TRBJ2-5, with 10 bases matching TRBD2. The CDR3 covers 15 residues. V shed 3 bases and J 2 bases; nucleotides not matched to a gene: 3. Germline values: CDR1 SGHTA, CDR2 FQGNSA. The CDR3 DNA sequence: TGTGCCAGCAGCTTTGGTAGCGGGGGGCAAGAGACCCAGTACTTC. Its translation: CASSFGSGGQETQYF.

The gene calls are TRBV6-2 or TRBV6-3 and TRBJ1-1; D may be TRBD1 (5 bases). CDR1 is MNHEY and CDR2 is SVGEGT in the germline V gene. There are 15 residues in the CDR3. V was trimmed by 6 bases and J by 1 base, leaving 15 bases between them. The CDR3 protein is CASSQHRTENTEAFF. For the CDR3, the DNA is TGTGCCAGCAGCCAACACAGGACGGAGAACACTGAAGCTTTCTTT.

The gene calls are TRBV5-4 and TRBJ1-4; TRBD1 aligns across 7 bases. With V trimmed by 1 base and J by 5 bases, 2 bases remained unmatched. CDR3 length: 14 amino acids. The germline V gene encodes CDR1 SGHNT and CDR2 YYREEE (reference sequence). The CDR3, as DNA: TGTGCCAGCAGCTTGAAACAGGGGAATGAAAAACTGTTTTTT. As protein: CASSLKQGNEKLFF.

V is TRBV14 and J is TRBJ2-7; 10 bases fit TRBD1. The germline V gene encodes CDR1 SGHDN and CDR2 FVKESK. V was clipped by 1 base and J by 2 bases; unmatched bases: 2. This CDR3 is 15 amino acids long. The chain's CDR3 is CASSQAGTGAYEQYF. CDR3 bases: TGTGCCAGCAGCCAAGCCGGGACAGGGGCCTACGAGCAGTACTTC.

The gene calls are TRBV18 and TRBJ2-3, with TRBD2 matching over 11 bases. V was clipped by 6 bases and J by 2 bases; unmatched bases: 13. CDR3 length equals 18 residues. Germline loops: CDR1 KGHSH, CDR2 LQKENI. DNA of the CDR3: TGTGCCAGCTCTCTTCAAGCGCCTAGCGGGGGGAACACAGATACGCAGTATTTT. Amino acids: CASSLQAPSGGNTDTQYF. The whole variable domain, filled in from reference TRBV18 and TRBJ2-3, reads NAGVMQNPRHLVRRRGQEARLRCSPMKGHSHVYWYRQLPEEGLKFMVYLQKENIIDESGMPKERFSAEFPKEGPSILRIQQVVRGDSAAYFCASSLQAPSGGNTDTQYFGPGTRLTVL.

This clone was detected only a few times. The V call is TRBV27, the J call TRBJ2-1, with TRBD2 identical over 11 bases. The germline V gene encodes CDR1 MNHEY and CDR2 SMNVEV (reference sequence). This CDR3 has 16 residues. Germline trimming cut 5 bases from V and 4 bases from J; bases unmatched to any gene: 7. The CDR3 sequence: CASSPRGTSGYNEQFF. The CDR3 nucleotides read TGTGCCAGCAGTCCGCGAGGGACTAGCGGTTACAATGAGCAGTTCTTC.

The rearrangement joins TRBV7-9 to TRBJ1-5; D may be TRBD1 (5 bases). Trimming removed 6 bases at V and 4 bases at J, with 10 bases between. The CDR3 contains 13 residues. Germline V gene lookup returns CDR1 SEHNR and CDR2 FQNEAQ (reference sequence). The CDR3 spells CASSLRGNQPQHF. The CDR3 DNA sequence: TGTGCCAGCAGTTTAAGGGGTAATCAGCCCCAGCATTTT.

Only a few counts were recorded for this clone. V is TRBV28 and J is TRBJ1-3; possible D gene TRBD1, 5 bases. In germline, CDR1 is MDHEN, CDR2 SYDVKM. The CDR3 loop spans 14 amino acids. Between the trimmed V and J ends, which lost 8 bases and 0 bases, there was a span of 11 bases. The CDR3 nucleotides are TGTGCCAGCGCGTCGGGGGGCTCTGGAAACACCATATATTTT. Amino acids: CASASGGSGNTIYF.

The rearrangement joins TRBV29-1 to TRBJ1-2; 8 bases line up with TRBD1. The junction had 11 bases not matched to a gene; V was cut back by 4 bases and J by 4 bases. The CDR3 has 15 amino acids. From germline, CDR1 is SQVTM and CDR2 ANQGSEA. The CDR3 sequence: CSVARQGPGGYGYTF. The CDR3 DNA is TGCAGCGTTGCTCGACAGGGGCCGGGGGGCTATGGCTACACCTTC.

V gene TRBV3-1 (or the pseudogene TRBV3-2) combines with J gene TRBJ1-4; D possibly corresponds to TRBD1 (6 bases). V dropped 4 bases and J dropped 4 bases, with 13 bases sitting between them. Germline-derived CDR1 and CDR2 are LGHDT and YNNKEL (reference sequence). The CDR3 spans 15 residues. The CDR3 loop is CASSRGTTNNEKLFF. The CDR3 region has the DNA TGTGCCAGCAGCCGAGGGACAACGAATAATGAAAAACTGTTTTTT.

This clone was seen a single time. The chain links TRBV19 to TRBJ1-5; D is unresolved. CDR1 is LNHDA, CDR2 SQIVND, per germline (reference sequence). CDR3 length: 12 amino acids. V gave up 11 bases and J gave up 5 bases, with 13 bases separating them. The CDR3 sequence is CAAGGGDQPQHF. The CDR3, as DNA: TGTGCCGCGGGCGGTGGTGATCAGCCCCAGCATTTT.

The J gene is TRBJ2-7, the V gene TRBV24-1, with D possibly being TRBD1 (6 bases). Germline loops: CDR1 KGHDR, CDR2 SFDVKD. There are 13 residues in the CDR3. Trimming pared 3 bases from V and 1 base from J, leaving 6 bases between. In nucleotides, the CDR3 is TGTGCCACCAGTGATGGACAGTCCTACGAGCAGTACTTC. Translating it yields CATSDGQSYEQYF.

The chain carries TRBV6-2 or TRBV6-3 and TRBJ1-1; TRBD1 is a possible D gene (6 bases). V shed 2 bases and J shed 2 bases, with 15 bases lying between them. CDR1 and CDR2 from the germline V gene are MNHEY and SVGEGT. The CDR3 is made up of 16 amino acids. CDR3 amino acids: CASSYPPGTPNTEAFF. The CDR3 region has the DNA TGTGCCAGCAGTTACCCCCCCGGGACACCTAACACTGAAGCTTTCTTT.

This clone was observed a few times. The rearrangement uses TRBV7-9 and TRBJ1-1; possibly TRBD1 for D (5 bases). Germline V CDR1 and CDR2: SEHNR, FQNEAQ (reference sequence). The CDR3 extends over 15 amino acids. The ends were cut back, 2 bases at V and 6 bases at J, with 16 bases in the middle. The CDR3 DNA reads as TGTGCCAGCAGCTTACCACAAACAGGTAGCCCTGAAGCTTTCTTT. Translating it yields CASSLPQTGSPEAFF.

The chain uses TRBV6-2 or TRBV6-3 and TRBJ2-7; tentative D call: TRBD2 (5 bases). The CDR3 runs 12 residues. Trimming pared 4 bases from V and 7 bases from J, leaving 11 bases between. Germline lookup yields CDR1 MNHEY and CDR2 SVGEGT. The CDR3 DNA is TGTGCCAGCAGTTTCGGAGGTTGGGAGCAGTACTTC. It encodes CASSFGGWEQYF.

This chain connects TRBV7-9 to TRBJ2-7, with D possibly matching TRBD1 (7 bases). CDR1 is SEHNR, CDR2 FQNEAQ, per germline (reference sequence). CDR3 length: 14 residues. Trimming cost V 4 bases and J 4 bases, with 14 bases left between them. The CDR3 loop is CASSSTQGGYEQYF. CDR3 coding DNA: TGTGCCAGCAGCTCCACCCAGGGGGGATACGAGCAGTACTTC.